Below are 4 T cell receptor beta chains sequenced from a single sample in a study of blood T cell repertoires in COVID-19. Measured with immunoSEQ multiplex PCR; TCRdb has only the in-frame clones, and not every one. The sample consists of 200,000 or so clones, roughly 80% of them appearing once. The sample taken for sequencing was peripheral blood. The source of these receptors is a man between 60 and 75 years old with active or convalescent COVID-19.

CDR3 in amino acids: CASSQAGVATQYF. In DNA, the CDR3 is TGCGCCAGCAGCCAAGCAGGGGTGGCGACCCAGTACTTC. The rearrangement joins TRBV4-3 to TRBJ2-5, with D maybe TRBD1 (6 bases). Trimming stripped 1 base from V and 7 bases from J, with 10 bases between. Germline lookup yields CDR1 LGHNA and CDR2 YSLEER. This CDR3 is built from 13 residues.

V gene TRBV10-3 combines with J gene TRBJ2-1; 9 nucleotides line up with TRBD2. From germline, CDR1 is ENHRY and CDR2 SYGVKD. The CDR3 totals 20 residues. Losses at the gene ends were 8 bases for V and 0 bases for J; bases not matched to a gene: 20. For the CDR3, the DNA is TGTGCCATCCGGCGTGGGGGTAGCGGGAGCCCATTAGTCTCCTACAATGAGCAGTTCTTC. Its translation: CAIRRGGSGSPLVSYNEQFF.

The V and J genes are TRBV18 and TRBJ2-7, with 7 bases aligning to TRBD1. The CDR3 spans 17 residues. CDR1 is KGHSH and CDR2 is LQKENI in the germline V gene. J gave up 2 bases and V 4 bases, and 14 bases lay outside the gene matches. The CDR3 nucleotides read TGTGCCAGCTCACAGATTGCGCCGGGACAGAGCACCTACGAGCAGTACTTC. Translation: CASSQIAPGQSTYEQYF. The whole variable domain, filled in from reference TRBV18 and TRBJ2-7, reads NAGVMQNPRHLVRRRGQEARLRCSPMKGHSHVYWYRQLPEEGLKFMVYLQKENIIDESGMPKERFSAEFPKEGPSILRIQQVVRGDSAAYFCASSQIAPGQSTYEQYFGPGTRLTVT.

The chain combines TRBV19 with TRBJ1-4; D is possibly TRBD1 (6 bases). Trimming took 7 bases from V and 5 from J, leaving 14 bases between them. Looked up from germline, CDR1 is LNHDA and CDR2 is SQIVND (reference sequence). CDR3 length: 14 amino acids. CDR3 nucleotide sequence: TGTGCCAGTAATCAAGGGGGTGGAAATGAAAAACTGTTTTTT. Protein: CASNQGGGNEKLFF.